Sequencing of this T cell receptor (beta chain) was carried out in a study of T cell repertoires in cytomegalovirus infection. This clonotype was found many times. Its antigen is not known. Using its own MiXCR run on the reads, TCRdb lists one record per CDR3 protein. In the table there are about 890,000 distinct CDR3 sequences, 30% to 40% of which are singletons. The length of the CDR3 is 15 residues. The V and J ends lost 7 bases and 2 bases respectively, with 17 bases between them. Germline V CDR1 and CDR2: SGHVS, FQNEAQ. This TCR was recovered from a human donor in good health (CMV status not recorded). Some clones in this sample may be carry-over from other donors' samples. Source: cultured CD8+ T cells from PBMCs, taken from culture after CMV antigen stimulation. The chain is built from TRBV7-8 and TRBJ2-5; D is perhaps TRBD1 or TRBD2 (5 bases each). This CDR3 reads CASTQRAGIQETQYF. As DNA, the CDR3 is TGTGCCAGCACCCAGAGGGCAGGGATACAAGAGACCCAGTACTTC.